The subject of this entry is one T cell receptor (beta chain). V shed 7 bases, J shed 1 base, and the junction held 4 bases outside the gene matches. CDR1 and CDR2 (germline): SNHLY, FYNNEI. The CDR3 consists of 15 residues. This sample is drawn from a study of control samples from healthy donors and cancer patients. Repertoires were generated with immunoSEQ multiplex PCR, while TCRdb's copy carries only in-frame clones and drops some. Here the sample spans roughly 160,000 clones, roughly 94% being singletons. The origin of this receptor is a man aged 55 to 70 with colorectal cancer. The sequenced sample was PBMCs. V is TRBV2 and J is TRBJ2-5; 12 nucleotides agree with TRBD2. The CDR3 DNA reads TGTGCCAGCACGCGACTAGCGGGGGCCCAAGAGACCCAGTACTTC. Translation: CASTRLAGAQETQYF.